This T cell receptor beta chain is from a study of blood T cell repertoires in COVID-19. In the study overall: Samples taken during acute and convalescent COVID-19 were collected in the United States, Italy and Spain. PBMCs, B-cell-depleted T cells, or T cells were the source of the cDNA or gDNA that made up the material.

In the authors' workflow: Amplification from reference gene primers served as the basis for estimated nucleated cell counts. Only in-frame clones appear in the TCRdb table, and some are missing; sequencing was by immunoSEQ multiplex PCR. V, J and clone size reflect that table, while D and trimming were determined from the DNA. Counted here are some 90,000 clones, around 89% occurring once; the ten biggest clones make up approximately 9.3%. Germline V lookup: CDR1 LNHDA, CDR2 SQIVND (reference sequence). CDR3 length equals 15 residues. The ends were cut back, 6 bases at V and 0 bases at J, with 12 bases in the middle.

The sample was peripheral blood. This chain links TRBV19 with TRBJ2-4; D possibly corresponds to TRBD2 (6 bases). The TCR comes from a man aged 50 to 60 with acute or convalescent COVID-19. CDR3 DNA: TGTGCCAGTAGCGACGGGACTGGAGCCAAAAACATTCAGTACTTC. The encoded protein is CASSDGTGAKNIQYF.